Listed here is a single T cell receptor (beta chain). As yet, its antigen is unknown. This sample was taken from a study of CD8+ T cells in alopecia areata. The wider study: Treated patients took oral tofacitinib at 5 to 10 mg twice daily. Study-level results: Although TCR sharing was seen in mice, sharing across patients was less clear, possibly for HLA-related reasons.

RNA was extracted and reverse transcribed into cDNA as the sequencing template. Measured with immunoSEQ multiplex PCR; TCRdb has only the in-frame clones, and not every one. The data show some 130,000 clones, about 57% seen once. Germline CDR1 is SSHAT and CDR2 is FNYEAQ (reference sequence). The junction had 4 bases not matched to a gene; V was cut back by 4 bases and J by 12 bases. This CDR3 comprises 13 residues. Specimen: CD4+ T cells sorted from blood, collected at week 0. The chain has TRBV7-7 and TRBJ2-1; 12 bases are a match to TRBD2. The sequence was obtained from a human donor with alopecia areata. As DNA, the CDR3 is TGTGCCAGCAGCTCCGGGACTAGCGGGCCGCAGTTCTTC. Protein product: CASSSGTSGPQFF.